The clone carrying this T cell receptor (beta chain) showed up just once. CDR1 MNHEY and CDR2 SVGAGI come from the germline V gene. CDR3 length: 14 amino acids. The ends were cut back, 3 bases at V and 7 bases at J, with 12 bases in the middle. The data are from a study of blood T cell repertoires in COVID-19. The overall study: T cells, B-cell-depleted T cells, or PBMCs provided the cDNA or gDNA that served as material.

Using immunoSEQ multiplex PCR, the repertoire was profiled, and TCRdb retains in-frame clones only, with some absent. Of more than 100,000 clones listed, 86% were seen once; the top ten hold more than 4%. The chain uses TRBV6-5 and TRBJ2-2, with D perhaps matching TRBD1 (6 bases). The receptor comes from a man aged 35-49 years with acute or convalescent COVID-19. The sequenced sample consisted of peripheral blood. This CDR3 reads CASSYGGGIGELFF. CDR3 nucleotides: TGTGCCAGCAGTTATGGGGGCGGAATCGGGGAGCTGTTTTTT.